The rows below give T cell receptor beta chains drawn from one sample of a study of T cell repertoires in cytomegalovirus infection. Each CDR3 protein gets one entry after TCRdb re-called the reads with MiXCR. This sample has around 530,000 distinct CDR3 sequences, with about 17% found just once. The sequenced sample consisted of CD8+ T cells from PBMCs. These receptors were obtained from a human donor in good health (CMV status not recorded). Some clones in this sample may be carry-over from other donors' samples. The CDR3 runs from the conserved cysteine through the conserved F or W. D genes are given only for firm matches. Clone size is shown for a subset of rows, as once, few, many or a class of expanded clone.

clone_size: many
v_call: TRBV10-3
d_call: .
j_call: TRBJ2-6
cdr3_nt: TGTGCCATCAGTGATGGGCAAGGGCTTACTGGGGCCAACGTCCTGACTTTC
cdr3_aa: CAISDGQGLTGANVLTF

clone_size: many
v_call: TRBV7-6
d_call: TRBD1
j_call: TRBJ1-1
cdr3_nt: TGTGCCAGCGGCAGGACAGGGGACAGAAAGAACACTGAAGCTTTCTTT
cdr3_aa: CASGRTGDRKNTEAFF

clone_size: few
v_call: TRBV10-3
d_call: .
j_call: TRBJ2-2
cdr3_nt: TGTGCCATCAGTGATACCGGGGAGCTGTTTTTT
cdr3_aa: CAISDTGELFF

clone_size: many
v_call: TRBV7-9
d_call: TRBD1
j_call: TRBJ2-7
cdr3_nt: TGTGCCAGCAGCGGGACAGGGCCCTACGAGCAGTACTTC
cdr3_aa: CASSGTGPYEQYF

clone_size: many
v_call: TRBV4-1
d_call: TRBD2
j_call: TRBJ2-3
cdr3_nt: TGCGCCAGCAGCCAACTCCCTAGCGGGAGGGCAGCAGATACGCAGTATTTT
cdr3_aa: CASSQLPSGRAADTQYF

clone_size: many
v_call: TRBV7-2
d_call: .
j_call: TRBJ2-1
cdr3_nt: TGTGCCAGCAGCCTACTGGGGGCGGCGCTAGGCTCCTACAATGAGCAGTTCTTC
cdr3_aa: CASSLLGAALGSYNEQFF

clone_size: .
v_call: TRBV28
d_call: .
j_call: TRBJ1-4
cdr3_nt: TGTGCCAGAAGAAGCACGGGGGCTGCTGAAAAACTGTTTTTT
cdr3_aa: CARRSTGAAEKLFF

clone_size: .
v_call: TRBV7-8
d_call: TRBD2
j_call: TRBJ2-3
cdr3_nt: TGTGCAAGCAGCTTAGCTAGCGGGGGGCGCACAGATACGAAGTATTTT
cdr3_aa: CASSLASGGRTDTKYF

clone_size: few
v_call: TRBV27
d_call: .
j_call: TRBJ2-5
cdr3_nt: TGTGCCAGCAGTTTATCCGAGACCCAAGAGACCCAGTACTTC
cdr3_aa: CASSLSETQETQYF

clone_size: many
v_call: TRBV7-8
d_call: TRBD1
j_call: TRBJ2-2
cdr3_nt: TGTGCCAGCAGCTGGGCTGGGACAGAGGGGGCCGGGGAGCTGTTTTTT
cdr3_aa: CASSWAGTEGAGELFF

clone_size: many
v_call: TRBV6-2/TRBV6-3
d_call: .
j_call: TRBJ1-1
cdr3_nt: TGTGCCAGCAGTTATCCTGGAGTAGAAGCTTTCTTT
cdr3_aa: CASSYPGVEAFF

clone_size: many
v_call: TRBV5-4
d_call: .
j_call: TRBJ2-1
cdr3_nt: TGTGCCAGCAGTTCGGGACCCGGCGCCAATGAGCAGTTCTTC
cdr3_aa: CASSSGPGANEQFF

clone_size: .
v_call: TRBV27
d_call: .
j_call: TRBJ2-1
cdr3_nt: TGTGCCAGCAGTTTATACCCAGGGGTGAGCTCCTACAATGAGCAGTTCTTC
cdr3_aa: CASSLYPGVSSYNEQFF

clone_size: .
v_call: TRBV14
d_call: TRBD2
j_call: TRBJ2-7
cdr3_nt: TGTGCCAGCAGCCCCACTTCAGCGGGACCCGCCGCCGAGCAGTACTTC
cdr3_aa: CASSPTSAGPAAEQYF

clone_size: few
v_call: TRBV7-9
d_call: .
j_call: TRBJ2-1
cdr3_nt: TGTGCCAGCAGCTTAACCGGGACACAGTACAATGAGCAGTTCTTC
cdr3_aa: CASSLTGTQYNEQFF

clone_size: .
v_call: TRBV10-3
d_call: TRBD1
j_call: TRBJ1-5
cdr3_nt: TGTGCCATCAGTAACGGACAGGGGGGATATAGCAATCAGCCCCAGCATTTT
cdr3_aa: CAISNGQGGYSNQPQHF

clone_size: few
v_call: TRBV6-2/TRBV6-3
d_call: .
j_call: TRBJ1-2
cdr3_nt: TGTGCCAGCAGTTTCCCCGAGGGAGGGGATATTCACTATGGCTACACCTTC
cdr3_aa: CASSFPEGGDIHYGYTF

clone_size: once
v_call: TRBV5-8
d_call: .
j_call: TRBJ1-4
cdr3_nt: TGTGCCAGCAGCGGCCGCGAGGAAGGGGCTGAAAAACTGTTTTTT
cdr3_aa: CASSGREEGAEKLFF

clone_size: .
v_call: TRBV10-3
d_call: .
j_call: TRBJ1-1
cdr3_nt: TGTGCCATCCGGACTGTTTCAGGGAACACTGAAGCTTTCTTT
cdr3_aa: CAIRTVSGNTEAFF

clone_size: few
v_call: TRBV5-1
d_call: .
j_call: TRBJ2-2
cdr3_nt: TGCGCCAGCAGCCGCCCACAGGAGAGCGACATAAGGACCGGGGAGCTGTTTTTT
cdr3_aa: CASSRPQESDIRTGELFF

clone_size: .
v_call: TRBV7-9
d_call: TRBD2
j_call: TRBJ2-1
cdr3_nt: TGTGCCAGCAGCTCTCGGACTAGCGGCGTGTTCAATGAGCAGTTCTTC
cdr3_aa: CASSSRTSGVFNEQFF

clone_size: .
v_call: TRBV14
d_call: .
j_call: TRBJ1-4
cdr3_nt: TGTGCCAGCAGCACCTTAGCCGGGACCCCTAATGAAATACTGTTTTTT
cdr3_aa: CASSTLAGTPNEILFF

clone_size: many
v_call: TRBV12-3/TRBV12-4
d_call: TRBD1
j_call: TRBJ1-1
cdr3_nt: TGTGCCAGCAGTAGCCAGGGGGCCATGAACACTGAAGCTTTCTTT
cdr3_aa: CASSSQGAMNTEAFF

clone_size: many
v_call: TRBV6-5
d_call: .
j_call: TRBJ2-3
cdr3_nt: TGTGCCAGCAGTTACTCTGAGGGGGTGCGTTTTCAGTATTTT
cdr3_aa: CASSYSEGVRFQYF

clone_size: .
v_call: TRBV25-1
d_call: TRBD2
j_call: TRBJ2-1
cdr3_nt: TGTGCCAGCAGGGAGAGACTAGCTGCCTACAATGAGCAGTTCTTC
cdr3_aa: CASRERLAAYNEQFF

clone_size: few
v_call: TRBV30
d_call: TRBD1
j_call: TRBJ1-2
cdr3_nt: TGTGCCTGGAGTGAGATAGGGGGCAGGTATGGCTACACCTTC
cdr3_aa: CAWSEIGGRYGYTF

clone_size: many
v_call: TRBV7-9
d_call: .
j_call: TRBJ1-2
cdr3_nt: TGTGCCAGCAGTCTAGGGGGGAGAGATGGCTACACCTTC
cdr3_aa: CASSLGGRDGYTF

clone_size: many
v_call: TRBV7-9
d_call: TRBD2
j_call: TRBJ2-7
cdr3_nt: TGTGCCAGCCCCCCTGAGGGGGCTGGACTAGCGGATAAAGCCTACGAGCAGTACTTC
cdr3_aa: CASPPEGAGLADKAYEQYF

clone_size: .
v_call: TRBV20-1
d_call: .
j_call: TRBJ2-2
cdr3_nt: TGCAGTGCTAGAGTCCCAGGGAAAGGCACCGGGGAGCTGTTTTTT
cdr3_aa: CSARVPGKGTGELFF

clone_size: many
v_call: TRBV12-3/TRBV12-4
d_call: TRBD2
j_call: TRBJ2-7
cdr3_nt: TGTGCCAGCAGTTTTGGCGGGGGGCCTTACGAGCAGTACTTC
cdr3_aa: CASSFGGGPYEQYF

clone_size: .
v_call: TRBV27
d_call: .
j_call: TRBJ2-2
cdr3_nt: TGTGCCAGCAAGACGTATGTGGGGCAGGGGACGGTGACCGGGGAGCTGTTTTTT
cdr3_aa: CASKTYVGQGTVTGELFF

clone_size: few
v_call: TRBV6-6
d_call: TRBD1
j_call: TRBJ2-1
cdr3_nt: TGTGCCAGCAGCCTTATGGGACAGGGGACCTACAATGAGCAGTTCTTC
cdr3_aa: CASSLMGQGTYNEQFF

clone_size: few
v_call: TRBV6-5
d_call: .
j_call: TRBJ2-7
cdr3_nt: TGTGCCAGCAGTTACAGAGGATACGAGCAGTACTTC
cdr3_aa: CASSYRGYEQYF

clone_size: many
v_call: TRBV11-2
d_call: .
j_call: TRBJ2-1
cdr3_nt: TGTGCCAGCAGCCAACGGGACGGTTACAATGAGCAGTTCTTC
cdr3_aa: CASSQRDGYNEQFF